These T cell receptor beta chains were read from a single sample in a study of beta chain features in type 1 diabetes. Assay: immunoSEQ multiplex PCR; the TCRdb copy retains only in-frame clones and omits some. This table has 350,000 to 450,000 clones, roughly 12% appearing once. The sequenced sample consisted of naive CD4+ T cells from blood. These receptor sequences come from a woman between 18 and 29 years old with type 1 diabetes. Each CDR3 is given with its conserved first and last residue. The order of the fields is CDR3 DNA, CDR3 protein, J gene, V gene, CDR3 length, D gene, clone size. The D gene is left open where the match is weak. Size is stated for part of the rows, as once, few or many counts, or as a class when the clone is expanded.

TGCGCCAGCAGCTTCCAGGGCCGCACTGAAGCTTTCTTT CASSFQGRTEAFF TRBJ1-1 TRBV5-1 13 - few
TGTGCCAGCAGCCAAGTCGGGACAGTCCACAATGAGCAGTTCTTC CASSQVGTVHNEQFF TRBJ2-1 TRBV4-2 15 TRBD1 few
TGCGCCAGCAGCCAAGCACAGACAGGGCCCTTGGGAGCTTTCTTT CASSQAQTGPLGAFF TRBJ1-1 TRBV4-3 15 TRBD1 -
TGCAGCGAGGGAGCCCTAACCGGGGGGCGGACGGCAATCTACGAGCCCCAGCATTTT CSEGALTGGRTAIYEPQHF TRBJ1-5 TRBV29-1 19 - -
TGTGCCACCAGCCAGCGGGTTAAAGAGACCCAGTACTTC CATSQRVKETQYF TRBJ2-5 TRBV15 13 - -
TGTGCCAGCAGCTCCAATAGGGGATCTTACGAGCAGTACTTC CASSSNRGSYEQYF TRBJ2-7 TRBV7-9 14 - -
TGTGCCAGCTCACCCTCCAGTGAAGGGGCCGCCTATGGCTACACCTTC CASSPSSEGAAYGYTF TRBJ1-2 TRBV18 16 - few
TGTGCCAGCAGCCTCCGAGTAGCGGGGGTAAATGAGCAGTTCTTC CASSLRVAGVNEQFF TRBJ2-1 TRBV13 15 TRBD2 few
TGTGCCAGCAGTGAATCTGACAGGGGCAATCAGCCCCAGCATTTT CASSESDRGNQPQHF TRBJ1-5 TRBV25-1 15 TRBD1 -
TGTGCCAGCAGCTTAGGGGTAGCGGGGAATCCTAGCTCCTACAATGAGCAGTTCTTC CASSLGVAGNPSSYNEQFF TRBJ2-1 TRBV7-9 19 TRBD2 -
TGTGCCAGCACGCGAGGGAGGAATAAATACGAGCAGTACTTC CASTRGRNKYEQYF TRBJ2-7 TRBV2 14 - -
TGCGCCAGCAGCCAAGCAATGAGGAGGTCTGGGGCCAACGTCCTGACTTTC CASSQAMRRSGANVLTF TRBJ2-6 TRBV4-3 17 - -
TGTGCCAGCAGTTTGATGGAGTCCCTCCACTTT CASSLMESLHF TRBJ1-6 TRBV28 11 - few
TGCGCCAGCAGCCAAGGACAGGAAAATCAGCCCCAGCATTTT CASSQGQENQPQHF TRBJ1-5 TRBV5-1 14 TRBD1 -
TGTGCCACCCTAGACCAGGGCGACACCGGGGAGCTGTTTTTT CATLDQGDTGELFF TRBJ2-2 TRBV19 14 - -
TGTGCCAGCAGTTTATCCAGGGTTGGAGAGACCCAGTACTTC CASSLSRVGETQYF TRBJ2-5 TRBV27 14 - -